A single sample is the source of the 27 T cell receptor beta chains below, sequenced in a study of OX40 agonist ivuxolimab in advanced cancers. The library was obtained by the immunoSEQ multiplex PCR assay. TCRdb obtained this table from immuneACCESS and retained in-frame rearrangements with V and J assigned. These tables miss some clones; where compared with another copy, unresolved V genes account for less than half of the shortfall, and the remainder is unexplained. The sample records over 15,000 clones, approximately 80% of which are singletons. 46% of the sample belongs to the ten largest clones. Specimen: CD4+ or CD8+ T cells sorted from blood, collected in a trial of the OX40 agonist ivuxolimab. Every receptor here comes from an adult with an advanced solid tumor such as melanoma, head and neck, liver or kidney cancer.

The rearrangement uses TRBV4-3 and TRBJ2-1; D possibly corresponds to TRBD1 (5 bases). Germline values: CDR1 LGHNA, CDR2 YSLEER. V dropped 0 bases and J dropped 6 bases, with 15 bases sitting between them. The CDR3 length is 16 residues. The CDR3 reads CASSQDRAAVGNEQFF. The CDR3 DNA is TGCGCCAGCAGCCAAGACAGGGCGGCGGTGGGCAATGAGCAGTTCTTC.

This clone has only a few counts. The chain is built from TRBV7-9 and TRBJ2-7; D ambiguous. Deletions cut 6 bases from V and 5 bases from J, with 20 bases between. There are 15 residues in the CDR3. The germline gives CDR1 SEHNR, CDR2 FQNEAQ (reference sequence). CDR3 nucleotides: TGTGCCAGCAGTCCATCGGCACCGGTACTAAACGAGCAGTACTTC. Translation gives CASSPSAPVLNEQYF.

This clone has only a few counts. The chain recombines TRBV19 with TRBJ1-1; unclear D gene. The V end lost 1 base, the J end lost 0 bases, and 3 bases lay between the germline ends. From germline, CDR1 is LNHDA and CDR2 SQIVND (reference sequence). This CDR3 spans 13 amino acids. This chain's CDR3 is CASSIGVNTEAFF. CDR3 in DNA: TGTGCCAGTAGTATAGGAGTGAACACTGAAGCTTTCTTT. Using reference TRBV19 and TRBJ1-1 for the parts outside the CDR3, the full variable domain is DGGITQSPKYLFRKEGQNVTLSCEQNLNHDAMYWYRQDPGQGLRLIYYSQIVNDFQKGDIAEGYSVSREKKESFPLTVTSAQKNPTAFYLCASSIGVNTEAFFGQGTRLTVV.

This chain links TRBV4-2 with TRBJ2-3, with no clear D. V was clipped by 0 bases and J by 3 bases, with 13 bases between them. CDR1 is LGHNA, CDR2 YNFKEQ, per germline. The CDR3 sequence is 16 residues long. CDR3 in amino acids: CASSQDRTGLTDTQYF. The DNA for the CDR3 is TGTGCCAGCAGCCAAGATCGAACGGGCTTAACAGATACGCAGTATTTT.

The CDR3 region is CATSPRRGGVEGYTF. Written as DNA, the CDR3 is TGTGCCACCAGCCCGCGGAGGGGGGGCGTTGAGGGCTACACCTTC. This chain uses TRBV15 with TRBJ1-2, with TRBD1 as a possible D gene (6 bases). This CDR3 comprises 15 residues. Germline V gene data show CDR1 as LNHNV and CDR2 as YYDKDF (reference sequence). With 5 bases removed from V and 8 bases from J, the gap between germline ends came to 21 bases.

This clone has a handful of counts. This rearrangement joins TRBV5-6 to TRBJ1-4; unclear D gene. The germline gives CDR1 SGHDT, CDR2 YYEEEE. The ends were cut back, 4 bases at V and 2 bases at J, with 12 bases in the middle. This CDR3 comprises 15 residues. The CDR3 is CASSRQTNTNEKLFF. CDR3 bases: TGTGCCAGCAGCAGGCAGACGAACACTAATGAAAAACTGTTTTTT.

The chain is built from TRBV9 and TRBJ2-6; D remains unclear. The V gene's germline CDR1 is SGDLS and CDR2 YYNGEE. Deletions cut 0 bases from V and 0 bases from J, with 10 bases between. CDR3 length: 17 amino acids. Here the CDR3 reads CASSVATRSSGANVLTF. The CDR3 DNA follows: TGTGCCAGCAGCGTAGCTACAAGGAGCTCTGGGGCCAACGTCCTGACTTTC.

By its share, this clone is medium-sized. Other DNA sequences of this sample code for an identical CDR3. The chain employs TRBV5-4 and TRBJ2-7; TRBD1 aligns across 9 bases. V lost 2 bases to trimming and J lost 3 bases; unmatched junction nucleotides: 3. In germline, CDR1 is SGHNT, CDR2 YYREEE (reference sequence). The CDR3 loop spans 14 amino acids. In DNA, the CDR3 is TGTGCCAGCAGCTTTGGGACAGGGCTCTACGAGCAGTACTTC. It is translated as CASSFGTGLYEQYF.

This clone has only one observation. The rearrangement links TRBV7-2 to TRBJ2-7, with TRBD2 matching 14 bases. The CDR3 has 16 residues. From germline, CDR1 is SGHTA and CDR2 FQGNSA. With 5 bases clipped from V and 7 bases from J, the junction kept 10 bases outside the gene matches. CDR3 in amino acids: CASSQPGLAGEEEQYF. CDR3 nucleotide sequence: TGTGCCAGCAGCCAACCGGGACTAGCGGGGGAAGAGGAGCAGTACTTC.

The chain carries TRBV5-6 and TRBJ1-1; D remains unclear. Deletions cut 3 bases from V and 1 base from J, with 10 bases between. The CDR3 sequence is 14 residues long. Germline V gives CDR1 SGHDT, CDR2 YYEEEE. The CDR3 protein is CASSYGLKNTEAFF. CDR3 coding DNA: TGTGCCAGCAGCTACGGACTGAAGAACACTGAAGCTTTCTTT.

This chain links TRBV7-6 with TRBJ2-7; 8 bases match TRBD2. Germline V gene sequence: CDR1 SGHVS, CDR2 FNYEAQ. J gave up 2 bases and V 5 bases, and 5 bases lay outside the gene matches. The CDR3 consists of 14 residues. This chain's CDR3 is CASSPEAGAYEQYF. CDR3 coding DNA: TGTGCCAGCAGCCCAGAAGCGGGAGCCTACGAGCAGTACTTC.

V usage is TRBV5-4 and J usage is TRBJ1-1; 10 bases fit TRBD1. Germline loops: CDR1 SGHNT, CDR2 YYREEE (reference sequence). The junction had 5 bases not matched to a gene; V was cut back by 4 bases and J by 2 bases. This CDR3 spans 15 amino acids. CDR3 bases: TGTGCCAGCAGCCCGGGGGACAGGGGCAACACTGAAGCTTTCTTT. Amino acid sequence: CASSPGDRGNTEAFF. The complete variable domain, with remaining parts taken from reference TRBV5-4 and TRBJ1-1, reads ETGVTQSPTHLIKTRGQQVTLRCSSQSGHNTVSWYQQALGQGPQFIFQYYREEENGRGNFPPRFSGLQFPNYSSELNVNALELDDSALYLCASSPGDRGNTEAFFGQGTRLTVV.

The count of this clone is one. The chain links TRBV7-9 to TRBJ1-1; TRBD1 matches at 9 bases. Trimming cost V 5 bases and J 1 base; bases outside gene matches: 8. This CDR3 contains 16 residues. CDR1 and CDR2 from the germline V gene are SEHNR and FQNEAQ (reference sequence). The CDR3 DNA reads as TGTGCCAGCAGCCACCCGGGACAGGGAAAGAACACTGAAGCTTTCTTT. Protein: CASSHPGQGKNTEAFF.

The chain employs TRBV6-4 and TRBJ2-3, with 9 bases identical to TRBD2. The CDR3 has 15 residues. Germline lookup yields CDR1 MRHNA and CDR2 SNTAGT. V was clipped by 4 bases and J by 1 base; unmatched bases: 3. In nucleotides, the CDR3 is TGTGCCAGCAGTGCTGCGGGAGGGGGCACAGATACGCAGTATTTT. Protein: CASSAAGGGTDTQYF.

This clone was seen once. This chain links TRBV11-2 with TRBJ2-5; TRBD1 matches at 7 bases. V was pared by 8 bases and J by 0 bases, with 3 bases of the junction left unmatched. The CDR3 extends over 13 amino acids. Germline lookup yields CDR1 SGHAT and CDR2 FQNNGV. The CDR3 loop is CASLGQDQETQYF. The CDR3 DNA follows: TGTGCCAGCTTAGGACAGGACCAAGAGACCCAGTACTTC. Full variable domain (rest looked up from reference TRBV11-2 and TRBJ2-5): EAGVAQSPRYKIIEKRQSVAFWCNPISGHATLYWYQQILGQGPKLLIQFQNNGVVDDSQLPKDRFSAERLKGVDSTLKIQPAKLEDSAVYLCASLGQDQETQYFGPGTRLLVL.

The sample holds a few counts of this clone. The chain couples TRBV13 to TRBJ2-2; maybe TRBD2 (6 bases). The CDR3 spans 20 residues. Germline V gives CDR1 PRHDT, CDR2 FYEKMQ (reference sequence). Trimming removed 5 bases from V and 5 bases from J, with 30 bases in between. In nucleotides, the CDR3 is TGTGCCAGCAGCGCGACCCCCGGGGACGCTAGCGTCTTAGTAACCGGGGAGCTGTTTTTT. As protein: CASSATPGDASVLVTGELFF.

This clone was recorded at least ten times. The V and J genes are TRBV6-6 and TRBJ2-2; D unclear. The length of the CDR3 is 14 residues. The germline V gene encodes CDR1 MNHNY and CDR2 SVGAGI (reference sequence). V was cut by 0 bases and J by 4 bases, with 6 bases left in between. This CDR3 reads CASSYSSPTGELFF. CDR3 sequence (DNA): TGTGCCAGCAGTTACTCGTCTCCCACCGGGGAGCTGTTTTTT.

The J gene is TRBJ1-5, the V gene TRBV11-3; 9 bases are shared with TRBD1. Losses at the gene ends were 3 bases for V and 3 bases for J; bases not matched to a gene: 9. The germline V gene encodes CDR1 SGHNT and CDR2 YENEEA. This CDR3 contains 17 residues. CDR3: CASSLSGTGYFNQPQHF. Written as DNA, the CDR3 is TGTGCCAGCAGCTTGTCGGGGACAGGGTATTTCAATCAGCCCCAGCATTTT.

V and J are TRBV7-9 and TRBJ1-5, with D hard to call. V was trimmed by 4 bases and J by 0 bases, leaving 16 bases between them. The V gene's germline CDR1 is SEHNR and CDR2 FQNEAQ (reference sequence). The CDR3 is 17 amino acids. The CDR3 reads CASSSDSETYSNQPQHF. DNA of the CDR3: TGTGCCAGCAGCTCCGACTCAGAAACTTATAGCAATCAGCCCCAGCATTTT.

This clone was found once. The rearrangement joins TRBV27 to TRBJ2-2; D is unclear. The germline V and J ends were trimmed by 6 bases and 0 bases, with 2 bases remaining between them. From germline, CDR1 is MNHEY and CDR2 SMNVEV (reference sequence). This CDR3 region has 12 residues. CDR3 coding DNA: TGTGCCAGCAGCCCGAACACCGGGGAGCTGTTTTTT. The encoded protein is CASSPNTGELFF.

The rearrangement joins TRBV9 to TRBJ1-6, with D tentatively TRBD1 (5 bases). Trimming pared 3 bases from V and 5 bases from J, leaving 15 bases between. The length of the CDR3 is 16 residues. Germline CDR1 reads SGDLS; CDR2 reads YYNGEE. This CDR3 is CASSATGLGDNSPLHF. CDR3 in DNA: TGTGCCAGCAGCGCTACGGGACTCGGGGATAATTCACCCCTCCACTTT.

The CDR3, as DNA: TGTGCCAGCAGAACAGGGTGGAGTTCGGACGAGCAGTACTTC. Its protein is CASRTGWSSDEQYF. This chain joins TRBV27 and TRBJ2-7; D may be TRBD1 (6 bases). Germline values: CDR1 MNHEY, CDR2 SMNVEV (reference sequence). This CDR3 region has 14 residues. V gave up 6 bases and J gave up 5 bases, with 17 bases separating them.

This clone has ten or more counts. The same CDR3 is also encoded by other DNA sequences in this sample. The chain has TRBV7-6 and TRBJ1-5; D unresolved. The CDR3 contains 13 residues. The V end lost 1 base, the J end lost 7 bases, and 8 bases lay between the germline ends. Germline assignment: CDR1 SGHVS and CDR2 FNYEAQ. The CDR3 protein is CASSLGQWQPQHF. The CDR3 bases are TGTGCCAGCAGCTTAGGTCAGTGGCAGCCCCAGCATTTT.

The CDR3 DNA is TGCGCCAGCAGCCAAGAGCATCAGTTGAGCAATCAGCCCCAGCATTTT. Translation gives CASSQEHQLSNQPQHF. This rearrangement joins TRBV4-1 to TRBJ1-5; D gene unclear. The CDR3 extends over 16 amino acids. Trimming pared 0 bases from V and 1 base from J, leaving 10 bases between. Germline CDR1 is MGHRA and CDR2 is YSYEKL.

The CDR3 here is CATYVQGFYEQYF. CDR3 coding DNA: TGTGCCACATACGTCCAGGGGTTCTACGAGCAGTACTTC. V is TRBV6-1 and J is TRBJ2-7, with D maybe TRBD1 (6 bases). Germline loops: CDR1 MNHNS, CDR2 SASEGT. The ends were cut back, 10 bases at V and 3 bases at J, with 16 bases in the middle. The CDR3 spans 13 residues.

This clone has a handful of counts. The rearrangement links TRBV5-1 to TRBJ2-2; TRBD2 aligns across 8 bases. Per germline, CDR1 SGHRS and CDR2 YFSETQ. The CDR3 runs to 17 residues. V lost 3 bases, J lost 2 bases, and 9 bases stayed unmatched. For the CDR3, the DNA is TGCGCCAGCAGCTGGATCCAAACTAGCGGTAACACCGGGGAGCTGTTTTTT. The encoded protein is CASSWIQTSGNTGELFF.

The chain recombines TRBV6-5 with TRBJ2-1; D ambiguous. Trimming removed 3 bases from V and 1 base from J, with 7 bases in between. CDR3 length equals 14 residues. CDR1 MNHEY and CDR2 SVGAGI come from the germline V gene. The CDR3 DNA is TGTGCCAGCAGTTATAGTCGGTCCTACAATGAGCAGTTCTTC. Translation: CASSYSRSYNEQFF.